The rows below give T cell receptor beta chains drawn from one sample of a study of siplizumab effects on memory and regulatory T cells. The method was immunoSEQ multiplex PCR; TCRdb's version includes in-frame clones alone and lacks a portion of them. Of 57,000 or so clones listed, approximately 95% are singletons. Sequencing input: CD8+ T cells sorted from blood. These receptor sequences come from a human donor in good health. Both conserved end residues are part of each CDR3. A D gene is named only where the DNA matches it firmly. Where a row states a size, it is once, few, many or the class of an expanded clone; other rows omit it.

V gene,clone size,J gene,D gene,CDR3 protein,CDR3 DNA
TRBV5-1,.,TRBJ1-4,TRBD1,CASSSGQTNEKLFF,TGCGCCAGCAGCTCGGGACAGACTAATGAAAAACTGTTTTTT
TRBV27,.,TRBJ2-7,TRBD1,CASSDRATYEQYF,TGTGCCAGCAGCGACAGGGCCACCTACGAGCAGTACTTC
TRBV6-4,.,TRBJ1-1,.,CASSHGLSTEAFF,TGTGCCAGCAGCCACGGACTGTCGACTGAAGCTTTCTTT
TRBV10-2,.,TRBJ2-7,.,CASGDGSRYEQYF,TGCGCCAGCGGGGACGGGAGTCGGTACGAGCAGTACTTC
TRBV6-1,.,TRBJ1-3,.,CASSAFGLVSSGNTIYF,TGTGCCAGCAGTGCGTTCGGTCTCGTAAGCTCTGGAAACACCATATATTTT
TRBV5-6,.,TRBJ1-1,.,CASSLAMGAAYTEAFF,TGTGCCAGCAGCTTGGCCATGGGGGCAGCGTACACTGAAGCTTTCTTT
TRBV4-1,.,TRBJ2-7,TRBD2,CASSPTSGSPYEQYF,TGCGCCAGCAGCCCGACTAGCGGATCCCCCTACGAGCAGTACTTC
TRBV4-1,.,TRBJ2-1,TRBD2,CASSPSGSGYNEQFF,TGCGCCAGCAGCCCCAGCGGTAGCGGGTACAATGAGCAGTTCTTC
TRBV9,.,TRBJ2-3,.,CASSVEISGPTQYF,TGTGCCAGCAGCGTAGAGATTAGCGGACCTACGCAGTATTTT
TRBV2,.,TRBJ2-7,TRBD1,CASSDRGSYEQYF,TGTGCCAGCAGTGACAGGGGGTCCTACGAGCAGTACTTC
TRBV20-1,.,TRBJ2-7,TRBD1,CSANRGREQYF,TGCAGTGCAAACAGGGGGCGCGAGCAGTACTTC
TRBV27,.,TRBJ2-7,.,CASSLGRTYEQYF,TGTGCCAGCAGTTTGGGTCGAACCTACGAGCAGTACTTC
TRBV7-9,.,TRBJ2-7,TRBD1,CASRPTGTAYEQYF,TGTGCCAGCAGACCGACCGGGACAGCCTACGAGCAGTACTTC
TRBV6-1,.,TRBJ2-3,.,CASSGRGNIPSTDTQYF,TGTGCCAGCAGTGGCCGGGGGAACATACCTAGCACAGATACGCAGTATTTT
TRBV7-7,.,TRBJ2-7,.,CASSLDEGVGEQYF,TGTGCTAGCAGCTTAGACGAAGGGGTGGGTGAGCAGTACTTC
TRBV14,.,TRBJ2-2,.,CASSLQDLSGELFF,TGTGCCAGCAGCCTACAAGATCTCTCCGGGGAGCTGTTTTTT
TRBV15,.,TRBJ1-5,.,CATSRDHVRSYGPQHF,TGTGCCACCAGCAGAGATCATGTCCGGAGCTATGGGCCCCAGCATTTT
TRBV4-3,.,TRBJ2-2,.,CASSQRAGLGTGELFF,TGCGCCAGCAGCCAGAGGGCGGGTTTGGGCACCGGGGAGCTGTTTTTT
TRBV4-1,.,TRBJ2-5,TRBD2,CASSQGSLAEIQETQYF,TGCGCCAGCAGCCAAGGGAGCCTAGCGGAAATTCAAGAGACCCAGTACTTC
TRBV9,.,TRBJ2-1,TRBD2,CASSVGLAYEQFF,TGTGCCAGCAGCGTGGGACTAGCATATGAGCAGTTCTTC
TRBV10-1,.,TRBJ2-2,.,CASSEGTGNTGELFF,TGCGCCAGCAGTGAAGGGACGGGAAACACCGGGGAGCTGTTTTTT
TRBV29-1,.,TRBJ2-7,TRBD1,CSVLTGGTYEQYF,TGCAGCGTCCTGACAGGGGGCACCTACGAGCAGTACTTC
TRBV6-1,.,TRBJ2-3,TRBD2,CASSGLAGGPDTQYF,TGTGCCAGCAGTGGACTAGCGGGAGGGCCAGATACGCAGTATTTT
TRBV4-3,.,TRBJ2-1,TRBD2,CASSDWTSGRALDEQFF,TGCGCCAGCAGCGACTGGACTAGCGGGAGGGCATTGGATGAGCAGTTCTTC
TRBV6-5,once,TRBJ2-7,TRBD2,CASSYSSTSGTYEQYF,TGTGCCAGCAGTTACTCTTCGACTAGCGGGACCTACGAGCAGTACTTC
TRBV15,.,TRBJ1-1,.,CATSKLQAPEAFF,TGTGCCACCAGCAAACTACAAGCCCCTGAAGCTTTCTTT
TRBV6-5,.,TRBJ2-3,TRBD2,CASSLLAGSTDTQYF,TGTGCCAGCAGTCTACTAGCGGGAAGCACAGATACGCAGTATTTT
TRBV19,.,TRBJ2-7,.,CATSARETVYEQYF,TGTGCTACCTCGGCAAGGGAAACTGTTTACGAGCAGTACTTC
TRBV19,.,TRBJ1-1,.,CASSIDYRGTEAFF,TGTGCCAGTAGTATAGATTACCGGGGAACTGAAGCTTTCTTT
TRBV6-5,.,TRBJ1-2,.,CASSYGPNYGYTF,TGTGCCAGCAGTTACGGGCCTAACTATGGCTACACCTTC
TRBV5-4,.,TRBJ2-7,TRBD2,CASSWTGLAGELIYEQYF,TGTGCCAGCAGCTGGACTGGGCTAGCGGGAGAGCTTATCTACGAGCAGTACTTC
TRBV9,.,TRBJ2-7,.,CASSVEGVPRSEQYF,TGTGCCAGCAGCGTAGAAGGGGTGCCCCGGAGCGAGCAGTACTTC
TRBV10-3,.,TRBJ1-2,TRBD1,CATLVTGTEHNYGYTF,TGTGCCACCCTAGTAACCGGGACAGAACACAACTATGGCTACACCTTC
TRBV11-3,.,TRBJ1-1,.,CASSLRWGGTEAFF,TGTGCCAGCAGCTTAAGGTGGGGAGGCACTGAAGCTTTCTTT
TRBV11-1,once,TRBJ2-7,.,CASTPAGGRYLYEQYF,TGTGCCAGCACCCCGGCCGGGGGGCGCTACCTCTACGAGCAGTACTTC
TRBV14,.,TRBJ1-1,.,CASTPEGYATEAFF,TGTGCCAGCACCCCCGAAGGGTATGCCACTGAAGCCTTCTTT
TRBV14,.,TRBJ1-1,.,CASSQYITGTSEAFF,TGTGCCAGCAGCCAATACATTACAGGAACCAGTGAAGCTTTCTTT
TRBV6-5,.,TRBJ2-1,.,CASSYMHEQFF,TGTGCCAGCAGTTACATGCATGAGCAGTTCTTC
TRBV19,.,TRBJ2-1,.,CASSIVPRDEQFF,TGTGCCAGTAGTATAGTCCCCCGGGATGAGCAGTTCTTC
TRBV5-5,.,TRBJ2-7,.,CASSAPGTVYEQYF,TGTGCCAGCAGCGCTCCGGGGACCGTCTACGAGCAGTACTTC
TRBV5-6,.,TRBJ2-7,TRBD2,CASSQRLAGAGLFTREQYF,TGTGCCAGCAGCCAGAGACTAGCGGGAGCCGGACTATTTACGCGCGAGCAGTACTTC
TRBV19,.,TRBJ2-2,.,CASSIVSGATTGELFF,TGTGCCAGTAGTATAGTTTCGGGGGCGACGACCGGGGAGCTGTTTTTT
TRBV2,.,TRBJ1-2,.,CASSDGWTDWGYTF,TGTGCCAGCAGTGATGGGTGGACAGACTGGGGCTACACCTTC
TRBV10-1,.,TRBJ2-3,.,CASRSDWADTQYF,TGCGCCAGCAGATCGGACTGGGCGGATACGCAGTATTTT
TRBV5-1,.,TRBJ2-7,.,CASSLAPSYEQYF,TGCGCCAGCAGCTTGGCCCCTTCCTACGAGCAGTACTTC
TRBV15,.,TRBJ2-5,TRBD1,CATSRDSGQGLETQYF,TGTGCCACCAGCAGAGATTCGGGACAGGGGTTAGAGACCCAGTACTTC